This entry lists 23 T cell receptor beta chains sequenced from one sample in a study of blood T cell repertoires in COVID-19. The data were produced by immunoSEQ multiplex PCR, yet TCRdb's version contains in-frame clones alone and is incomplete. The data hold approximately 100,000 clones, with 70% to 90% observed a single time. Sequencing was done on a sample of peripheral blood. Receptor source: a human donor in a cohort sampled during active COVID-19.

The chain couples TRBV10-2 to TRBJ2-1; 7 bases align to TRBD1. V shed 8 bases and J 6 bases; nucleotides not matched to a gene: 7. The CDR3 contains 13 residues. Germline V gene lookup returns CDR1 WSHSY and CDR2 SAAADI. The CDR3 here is CASLTGNGNEQFF. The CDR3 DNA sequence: TGCGCCAGCCTGACAGGGAACGGCAATGAGCAGTTCTTC.

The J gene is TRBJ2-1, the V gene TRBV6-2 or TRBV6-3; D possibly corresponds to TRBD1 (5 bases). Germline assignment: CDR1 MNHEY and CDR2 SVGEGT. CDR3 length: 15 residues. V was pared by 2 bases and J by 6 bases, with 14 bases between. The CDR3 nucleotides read TGTGCCAGCAGTTACATCGCGACAGCGAGCAATGAGCAGTTCTTC. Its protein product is CASSYIATASNEQFF.

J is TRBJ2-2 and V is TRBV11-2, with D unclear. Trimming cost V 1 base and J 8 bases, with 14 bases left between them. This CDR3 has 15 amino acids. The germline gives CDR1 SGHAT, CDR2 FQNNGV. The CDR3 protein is CASSLVPGLGGELFF. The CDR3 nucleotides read TGTGCCAGCAGCTTAGTCCCCGGGTTGGGTGGGGAGCTGTTTTTT.

DNA of the CDR3: TGTGCCAGCAGTTTAGACGGGACACTGAACCTGGGGAATGAGCAGTTCTTC. Residues: CASSLDGTLNLGNEQFF. The genes are TRBV27 and TRBJ2-1; perhaps TRBD1 as D (6 bases). V lost 2 bases, J lost 7 bases, and 21 bases lay in between. Germline lookup yields CDR1 MNHEY and CDR2 SMNVEV (reference sequence). This CDR3 is 17 amino acids long.

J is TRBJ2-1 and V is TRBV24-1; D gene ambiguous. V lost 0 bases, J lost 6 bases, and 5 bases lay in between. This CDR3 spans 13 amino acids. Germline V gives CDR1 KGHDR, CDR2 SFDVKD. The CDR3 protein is CATSDLPRNEQFF. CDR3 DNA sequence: TGTGCCACCAGTGATTTGCCGCGCAATGAGCAGTTCTTC.

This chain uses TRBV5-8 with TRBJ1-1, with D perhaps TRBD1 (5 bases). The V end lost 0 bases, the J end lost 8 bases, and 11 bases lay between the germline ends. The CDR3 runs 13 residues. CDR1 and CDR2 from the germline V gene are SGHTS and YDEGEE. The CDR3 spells CASSLVGAGEAFF. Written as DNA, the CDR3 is TGTGCCAGCAGCTTGGTAGGGGCCGGGGAAGCTTTCTTT.

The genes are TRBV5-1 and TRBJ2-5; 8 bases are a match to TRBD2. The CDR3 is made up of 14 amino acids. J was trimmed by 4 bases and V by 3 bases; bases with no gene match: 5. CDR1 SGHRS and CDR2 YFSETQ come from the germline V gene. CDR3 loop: CASSSGGAGETQYF. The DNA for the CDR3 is TGCGCCAGCAGCTCCGGGGGGGCCGGAGAGACCCAGTACTTC.

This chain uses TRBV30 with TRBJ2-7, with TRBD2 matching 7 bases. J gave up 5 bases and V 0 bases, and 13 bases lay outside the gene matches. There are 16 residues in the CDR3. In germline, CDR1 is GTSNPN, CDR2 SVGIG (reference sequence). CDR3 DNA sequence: TGTGCCTGGAGTGTACTCGGTCGGGCGGGGGAGGACGAGCAGTACTTC. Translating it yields CAWSVLGRAGEDEQYF. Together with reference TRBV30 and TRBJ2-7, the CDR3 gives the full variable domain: SQTIHQWPATLVQPVGSPLSLECTVEGTSNPNLYWYRQAAGRGLQLLFYSVGIGQISSEVPQNLSASRPQDRQFILSSKKLLLSDSGFYLCAWSVLGRAGEDEQYFGPGTRLTVT.

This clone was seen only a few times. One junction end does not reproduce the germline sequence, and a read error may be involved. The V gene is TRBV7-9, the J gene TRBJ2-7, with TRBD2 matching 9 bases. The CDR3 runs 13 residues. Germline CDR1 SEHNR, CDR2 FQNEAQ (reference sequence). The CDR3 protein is CASSLGGLTSGNF. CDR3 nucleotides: TGTGCCAGCAGCTTAGGGGGATTGACTAGCGGAAACTTC.

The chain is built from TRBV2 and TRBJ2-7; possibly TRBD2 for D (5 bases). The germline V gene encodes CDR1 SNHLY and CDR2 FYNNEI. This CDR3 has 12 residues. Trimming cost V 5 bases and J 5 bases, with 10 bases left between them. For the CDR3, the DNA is TGTGCCAGCAGTCTGACCGGGGACGAGCAGTACTTC. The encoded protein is CASSLTGDEQYF.

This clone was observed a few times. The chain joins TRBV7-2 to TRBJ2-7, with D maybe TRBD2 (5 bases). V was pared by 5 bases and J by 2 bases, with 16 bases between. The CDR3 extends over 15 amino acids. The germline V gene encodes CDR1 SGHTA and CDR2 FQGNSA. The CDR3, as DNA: TGTGCCAGCAGCCTCGGACTGTTTAGGGCCTACGAGCAGTACTTC. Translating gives CASSLGLFRAYEQYF.

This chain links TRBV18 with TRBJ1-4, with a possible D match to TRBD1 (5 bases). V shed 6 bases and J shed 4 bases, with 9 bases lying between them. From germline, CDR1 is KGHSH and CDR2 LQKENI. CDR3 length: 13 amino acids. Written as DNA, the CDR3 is TGTGCCAGCTCCCCGGGGGTTAATGAAAAACTGTTTTTT. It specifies CASSPGVNEKLFF.

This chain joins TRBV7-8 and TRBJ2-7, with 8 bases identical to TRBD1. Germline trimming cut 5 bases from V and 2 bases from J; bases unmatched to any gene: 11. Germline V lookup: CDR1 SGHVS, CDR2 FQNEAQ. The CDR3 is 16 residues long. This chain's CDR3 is CASSATSGTGAYEQYF. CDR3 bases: TGTGCCAGCAGCGCCACCTCCGGGACAGGAGCCTACGAGCAGTACTTC.

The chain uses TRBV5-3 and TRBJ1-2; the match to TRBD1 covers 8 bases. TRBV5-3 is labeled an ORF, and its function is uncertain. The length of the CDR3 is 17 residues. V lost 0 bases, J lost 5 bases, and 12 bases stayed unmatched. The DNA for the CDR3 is TGTGCCAGAAGCTTGGGGAGCTACAGGGGGGAAATATATGGCTACACCTTC. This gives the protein CARSLGSYRGEIYGYTF.

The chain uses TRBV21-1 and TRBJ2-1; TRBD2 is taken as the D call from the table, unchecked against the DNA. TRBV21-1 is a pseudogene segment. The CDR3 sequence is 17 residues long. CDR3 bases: TGTGCCAGCAGCATCTCTACCTTCGGGAGGGTCAGAGATGAGCAGTTCTTC. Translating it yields CASSISTFGRVRDEQFF.

The CDR3 bases are TGTGCCAGCAATCTAGCGGGAGCTGCGGTAGATACGCAGTATTTT. Translation: CASNLAGAAVDTQYF. The rearrangement links TRBV27 to TRBJ2-3, with 10 bases fitting TRBD2. The length of the CDR3 is 15 residues. V shed 7 bases, J shed 5 bases, and the junction held 9 bases outside the gene matches. The germline CDR1 and CDR2 sequences are MNHEY and SMNVEV (reference sequence).

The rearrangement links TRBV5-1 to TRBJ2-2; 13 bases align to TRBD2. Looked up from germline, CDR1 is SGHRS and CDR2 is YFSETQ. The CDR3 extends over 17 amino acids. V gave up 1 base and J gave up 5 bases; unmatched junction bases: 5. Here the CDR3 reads CASSLWTSGSGTGELFF. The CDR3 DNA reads TGCGCCAGCAGCTTGTGGACTAGCGGGAGCGGGACCGGGGAGCTGTTTTTT.

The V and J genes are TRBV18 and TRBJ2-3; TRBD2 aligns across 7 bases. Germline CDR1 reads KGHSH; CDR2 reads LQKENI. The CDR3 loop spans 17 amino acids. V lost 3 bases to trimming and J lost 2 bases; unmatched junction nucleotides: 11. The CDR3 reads CASSPLKTSYVTDTQYF. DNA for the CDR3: TGTGCCAGCTCACCTCTCAAGACTAGCTATGTCACAGATACGCAGTATTTT.

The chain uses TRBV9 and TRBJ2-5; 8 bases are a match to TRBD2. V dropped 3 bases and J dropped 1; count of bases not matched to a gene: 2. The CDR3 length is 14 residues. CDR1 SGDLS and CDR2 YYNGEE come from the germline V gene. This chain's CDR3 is CASSAGGFQETQYF. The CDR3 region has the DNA TGTGCCAGCAGCGCGGGGGGGTTCCAAGAGACCCAGTACTTC.

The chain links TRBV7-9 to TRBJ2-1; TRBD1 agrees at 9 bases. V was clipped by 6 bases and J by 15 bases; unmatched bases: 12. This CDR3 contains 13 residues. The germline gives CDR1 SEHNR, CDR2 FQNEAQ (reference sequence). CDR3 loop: CASSTAGTGNTFF. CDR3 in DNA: TGTGCCAGCAGTACCGCAGGGACAGGGAATACGTTCTTC.

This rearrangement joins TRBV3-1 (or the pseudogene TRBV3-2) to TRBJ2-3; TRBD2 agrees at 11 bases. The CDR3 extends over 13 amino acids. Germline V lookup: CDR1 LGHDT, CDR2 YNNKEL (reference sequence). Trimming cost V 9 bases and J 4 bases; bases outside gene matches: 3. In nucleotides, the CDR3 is TGTGCCAGTAGCGGGAGGGCCGCAGATACGCAGTATTTT. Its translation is CASSGRAADTQYF.

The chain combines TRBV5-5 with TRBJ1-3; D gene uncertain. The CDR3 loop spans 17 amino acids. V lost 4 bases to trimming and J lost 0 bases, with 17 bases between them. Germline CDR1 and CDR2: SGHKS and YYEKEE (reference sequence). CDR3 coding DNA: TGTGCCAGCAGCCTAAGTCTTCAGGTCTACTCTGGAAACACCATATATTTT. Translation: CASSLSLQVYSGNTIYF.

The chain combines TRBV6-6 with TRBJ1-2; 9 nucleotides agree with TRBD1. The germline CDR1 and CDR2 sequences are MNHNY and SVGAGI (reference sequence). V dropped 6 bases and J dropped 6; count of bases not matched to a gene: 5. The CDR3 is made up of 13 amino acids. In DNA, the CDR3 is TGTGCCAGCAGGTTACAGGGGGCCGATGGCTACACCTTC. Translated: CASRLQGADGYTF.